This T cell receptor (beta chain) was profiled in a study of cytomegalovirus exposure and HLA in healthy donors. Study-level information: Early on, a data release was issued that held roughly 80 million unique TCRs from HLA-typed donors.

The V gene end was trimmed by 5 bases and the J gene end by 0 bases; junction bases not matched to a gene: 4. There are 15 residues in the CDR3. Looked up from germline, CDR1 is SGHTA and CDR2 is FQGNSA. This clone was observed a handful of times. Its specificity is unknown. The PCR used 60 Vbeta and 13 Jbeta primers. Profiled with immunoSEQ multiplex PCR; TCRdb holds only in-frame clones, not every one. Of approximately 200,000 clones listed, around 74% are singletons. Every donor was a healthy person donating bone marrow. Findings and limits, study-wide: The classifier reportedly diagnosed cytomegalovirus status with high sensitivity and specificity.

This TCR came from a girl aged 5 to 17 in good health and CMV-seropositive. The sequencing sample was made of PBMCs. The chain carries TRBV7-2 and TRBJ1-5; TRBD1 matches 7 bases. This CDR3 reads CASSPQGPSNQPQHF. The CDR3 coding sequence is TGTGCCAGCAGCCCACAGGGGCCTAGCAATCAGCCCCAGCATTTT.